This TCR beta chain was found in a study of T cell clones after liver transplantation. Per the germline V gene, CDR1 is MNHEY and CDR2 is SVGAGI. The CDR3 runs 15 residues. V gave up 7 bases and J gave up 7 bases; unmatched junction bases: 10. Assay: immunoSEQ multiplex PCR; the TCRdb copy retains only in-frame clones and omits some. The repertoire holds fewer than 85,000 clones, with less than 85% as singletons. This sequence originates from a human patient who received a liver transplant. Among the T cells, some may be from the graft donor. Sequenced here: CD4+ T cells from blood, sampled at the 22-month timepoint. The V call is TRBV6-5, the J call TRBJ2-5, with 12 bases aligning to TRBD2. This CDR3 reads CASKDSGTSGRTQYF. DNA of the CDR3: TGTGCCAGCAAAGATTCCGGGACTAGCGGGCGGACCCAGTACTTC.